Below are 28 T cell receptor beta chains sequenced from a single sample in a study of molecular identifiers for immune sequencing clone quantification. In TCRdb, the PCR reads were re-called with MiXCR into one record per CDR3 protein. Of just under 650,000 distinct CDR3 sequences listed, approximately 20% are singletons. What was sequenced was naive CD8+ T cells from blood, with Jurkat cell RNA spiked in. Sample subset: FACS-sorted CD8+CD4-CCR7+CD45RA+ naive T cells. The receptors here all came from a human donor in good health. Some libraries in this study had Jurkat cell RNA spiked in.

This clonotype showed up just a few times. This chain uses TRBV20-1 with TRBJ2-1, with 13 bases identical to TRBD2. With V trimmed by 6 bases and J by 1 base, 12 bases remained unmatched. This CDR3 region has 18 residues. From germline, CDR1 is DFQATT and CDR2 SNEGSKA (reference sequence). The CDR3 is CSASPGTSGILSYNEQFF. The CDR3 coding sequence is TGCAGTGCCAGTCCCGGGACTAGCGGGATCCTGTCCTACAATGAGCAGTTCTTC.

As regards this clonotype: A single base separates this from a much larger clone, so it may be a read error. The gene calls are TRBV25-1 and TRBJ1-1; D gene ambiguous. This CDR3 region has 10 residues. Germline CDR1 MGHDK, CDR2 SYGVNS. The germline V and J ends were trimmed by 2 bases and 11 bases, with 6 bases remaining between them. CDR3 sequence (DNA): TGTGCCAGCAGTGAACGCAGGGCTTTCTTT. This codes for CASSERRAFF.

Note on this clonotype: With a much larger clone just one base away, this may be a read error. V usage is TRBV4-1 and J usage is TRBJ2-1, with D possibly matching TRBD2 (5 bases). The V end lost 0 bases, the J end lost 6 bases, and 15 bases lay between the germline ends. Germline V lookup: CDR1 MGHRA, CDR2 YSYEKL. This CDR3 has 16 amino acids. DNA of the CDR3: TGCGCCAGCAGCCAAGATGCGGGTGAACGGTGCAATGAGCAGTTCTTC. This codes for CASSQDAGERCNEQFF.

This clonotype was seen at least ten times. The rearrangement joins TRBV29-1 to TRBJ2-2, with D possibly being TRBD2 (5 bases). There are 17 residues in the CDR3. Trimming cost V 4 bases and J 5 bases, with 23 bases left between them. Germline-derived CDR1 and CDR2 are SQVTM and ANQGSEA. The CDR3 is CSVARGSLTTGTGELFF. The DNA for the CDR3 is TGCAGCGTTGCCCGCGGGTCCCTCACAACGGGGACCGGGGAGCTGTTTTTT.

On this clonotype itself: With a much larger clone just one base away, this may be a read error. The chain employs TRBV9 and TRBJ2-7, with a tentative D call TRBD2 (5 bases). Germline values: CDR1 SGDLS, CDR2 YYNGEE. V lost 4 bases, J lost 8 bases, and 22 bases lay in between. CDR3 size: 15 residues. CDR3 in amino acids: CASSPEGGPISKQYF. Here the CDR3 DNA reads TGTGCCAGCAGCCCAGAGGGCGGGCCGATCTCCAAGCAGTACTTC.

This clonotype was found many times. The V call is TRBV4-1, the J call TRBJ1-1, with TRBD1 as a possible D gene (5 bases). Germline assignment: CDR1 MGHRA and CDR2 YSYEKL. This CDR3 comprises 16 residues. The germline V and J ends were trimmed by 2 bases and 0 bases, with 13 bases remaining between them. In DNA form, the CDR3 reads TGCGCCAGCAGCCAATCGGGACCGGCCTTGAACACTGAAGCTTTCTTT. Translated: CASSQSGPALNTEAFF.

A few counts support this clonotype. The CDR3 loop is CASSPVMTGGVDTEAFF. The CDR3, as DNA: TGTGCCAGCAGCCCCGTGATGACAGGGGGAGTGGACACTGAAGCTTTCTTT. The chain employs TRBV5-4 and TRBJ1-1, with 9 bases that match TRBD1. This CDR3 contains 17 residues. Per the germline V gene, CDR1 is SGHNT and CDR2 is YYREEE (reference sequence). The ends lost 4 bases at V and 3 bases at J; junction bases unmatched: 13.

Ten or more counts support this clonotype. The chain recombines TRBV2 with TRBJ2-3; TRBD2 is a possible D gene (6 bases). The CDR3 covers 14 residues. CDR1 is SNHLY and CDR2 is FYNNEI in the germline V gene. V was shortened by 7 bases and J by 4 bases, with 15 bases between the two germline ends. In DNA form, the CDR3 reads TGTGCCAGCACTTCTGGACCGGGGGCAGATACGCAGTATTTT. Protein sequence: CASTSGPGADTQYF.

This clonotype was observed many times. The rearrangement uses TRBV20-1 and TRBJ2-7; 12 bases align to TRBD1. Germline V CDR1 and CDR2: DFQATT, SNEGSKA (reference sequence). The CDR3 is 13 residues long. The V segment lost 4 bases and the J segment 10 bases; nucleotides outside the gene matches: 8. The CDR3 region has the DNA TGCAGTGCTAACCGGGACAGGGGGCAGGAACAGTACTTC. It yields the protein CSANRDRGQEQYF.

This chain connects TRBV5-3 to TRBJ2-3; 12 bases are a match to TRBD2. TRBV5-3 is known as an ORF, though its function is uncertain. This CDR3 has 15 amino acids. The trim removed 8 bases at V and 6 bases at J, leaving 10 bases unmatched. This CDR3 reads CASSPSLAGGDTQYF. CDR3 nucleotides: TGTGCCAGCAGCCCGTCACTAGCGGGAGGTGATACGCAGTATTTT.

About this clonotype: This may be a read error: a much more frequent sequence differs by one nucleotide. This is likely a read error, given that the CDR3 carries no conserved phenylalanine or tryptophan at its end. The chain uses TRBV27 and TRBJ2-3; no firm D call. Looked up from germline, CDR1 is MNHEY and CDR2 is SMNVEV (reference sequence). Deletions cut 4 bases from V and 1 base from J, with 15 bases between. This CDR3 region has 16 residues. In DNA form, the CDR3 reads TGTGCCAGCAGTTCCTTACCTGGCGGAGGCACAGATACGCAGTATCTT. It translates to CASSSLPGGGTDTQYL.

In its sample, this clonotype was seen a few times. A much larger clone sits a single nucleotide away, making a read error possible. The rearrangement uses TRBV5-6 and TRBJ2-5; no clear D gene. Germline CDR1 is SGHDT and CDR2 is YYEEEE. The CDR3 extends over 13 amino acids. The CDR3 reads CASSLDFEESQYF. As DNA, the CDR3 is TGTGCCAGCAGCTTGGACTTTGAAGAGTCCCAGTACTTC.

This clonotype was counted ten times or more. V usage is TRBV18 and J usage is TRBJ2-4; TRBD1 agrees at 10 bases. CDR3 length: 17 amino acids. The germline V gene has CDR1 KGHSH and CDR2 LQKENI. Trimming removed 3 bases from V and 3 bases from J; junction bases left unmatched: 8. This CDR3 reads CASSPPDRGLNKNIQYF. CDR3 in DNA: TGTGCCAGCTCACCTCCCGACAGGGGGCTCAACAAAAACATTCAGTACTTC.

This clonotype was recorded at least ten times. The chain couples TRBV5-5 to TRBJ2-7; D uncertain. Trimming removed 4 bases from V and 0 bases from J, with 14 bases in between. CDR3 size: 15 residues. CDR1 and CDR2 from the germline V gene are SGHKS and YYEKEE (reference sequence). CDR3: CASSHAVTASYEQYF. The DNA of the CDR3 is TGTGCCAGCAGCCACGCAGTAACAGCCTCCTACGAGCAGTACTTC.

This clonotype appeared a few times. It may be a read error: a sequence one base away is much more abundant. This chain joins TRBV4-3 and TRBJ1-1, with 7 bases identical to TRBD1. The CDR3 has 13 amino acids. Germline V gives CDR1 LGHNA, CDR2 YSLEER. With V trimmed by 7 bases and J by 7 bases, 9 bases remained unmatched. The CDR3 loop reads CASNPTGENEAFF. The CDR3 DNA reads as TGCGCCAGCAACCCAACAGGGGAGAATGAAGCTTTCTTT.

With regard to this clonotype: It may be a read error: a sequence one base away is much more abundant. V is TRBV3-1 and J is TRBJ2-7; maybe TRBD1 (5 bases). V was shortened by 4 bases and J by 3 bases, with 10 bases between the two germline ends. The CDR3 totals 13 residues. Germline values: CDR1 LGHDT, CDR2 YNNKEL (reference sequence). CDR3 DNA: TGTGCCAGCAGCCGTCCGGACAACTACGAGCAGTACTTC. Translated: CASSRPDNYEQYF.

The chain employs TRBV12-3 or TRBV12-4 and TRBJ1-3; 7 bases agree with TRBD1. The CDR3 length is 13 residues. Losses at the gene ends were 7 bases for V and 4 bases for J; bases not matched to a gene: 4. CDR3 residues: CASITGAGNTIYF. As DNA, the CDR3 is TGTGCCAGCATCACAGGGGCAGGAAACACCATATATTTT.

The chain couples TRBV24-1 to TRBJ2-3, with D possibly TRBD1 on 5 matching bases. CDR1 is KGHDR, CDR2 SFDVKD, per germline. The V gene lost 0 bases and the J gene lost 0 bases, with 12 bases spanning the gap. The CDR3 loop spans 17 amino acids. CDR3 DNA: TGTGCCACCAGTGATTTGCAGGGCAGTCCCAGCACAGATACGCAGTATTTT. This gives the protein CATSDLQGSPSTDTQYF.

At least ten counts were recorded for this clonotype. This chain connects TRBV28 to TRBJ1-1; D uncertain. The length of the CDR3 is 13 residues. With 6 bases removed from V and 5 bases from J, the gap between germline ends came to 13 bases. From germline, CDR1 is MDHEN and CDR2 SYDVKM. The CDR3 coding sequence is TGTGCCAGCAGGGCACGGGCCGGGACTGAAGCTTTCTTT. Its protein product is CASRARAGTEAFF.

A note on this clonotype: A much larger clone differs from this one at a single base, so this may be a read error. The V call is TRBV4-1, the J call TRBJ2-5, with TRBD2 as a possible D gene (6 bases). Germline-derived CDR1 and CDR2 are MGHRA and YSYEKL. This CDR3 comprises 16 residues. The CDR3 nucleotides read TGCGCCAGCGGCCAAGGATTCGGGTTGGGGGGAGAGACCCAGTACTTC. Residues: CASGQGFGLGGETQYF.

This clonotype was counted a few times. The gene calls are TRBV4-2 and TRBJ2-1, with a weak D call TRBD2 (5 bases). The V gene's germline CDR1 is LGHNA and CDR2 YNFKEQ. The CDR3 is 15 amino acids. The V end lost 3 bases, the J end lost 3 bases, and 12 bases lay between the germline ends. The CDR3 is CASSQSGSLYNEQFF. DNA of the CDR3: TGTGCCAGCAGCCAGAGCGGAAGCCTCTACAATGAGCAGTTCTTC.

This clonotype has only a few counts. The rearrangement joins TRBV2 to TRBJ2-5; possibly TRBD2 for D (6 bases). The V end lost 7 bases, the J end lost 5 bases, and 20 bases lay between the germline ends. The CDR3 runs to 15 residues. CDR1 and CDR2 from the germline V gene are SNHLY and FYNNEI. The CDR3 loop is CASTLGFGGEETQYF. CDR3 DNA: TGTGCCAGCACCCTAGGATTCGGGGGAGAGGAGACCCAGTACTTC.

This clonotype was seen repeatedly, ten times or more. The chain links TRBV11-2 to TRBJ2-3, with 13 bases that match TRBD2. CDR1 is SGHAT, CDR2 FQNNGV, per germline. The CDR3 consists of 17 residues. V trimming: 5 bases; J trimming: 2 bases; junction bases outside the gene matches: 7. CDR3 loop: CASSNGTSGTITDTQYF. In nucleotides, the CDR3 is TGTGCCAGCAGCAACGGGACTAGCGGGACAATCACAGATACGCAGTATTTT.

This clonotype appeared many times. The chain recombines TRBV27 with TRBJ2-5; TRBD1 matches at 11 bases. CDR1 and CDR2 (germline): MNHEY, SMNVEV (reference sequence). V was clipped by 3 bases and J by 2 bases; unmatched bases: 5. This CDR3 region has 16 residues. CDR3 region: CASSFTWDRGQETQYF. As DNA, the CDR3 is TGTGCCAGCAGTTTTACTTGGGACAGGGGGCAAGAGACCCAGTACTTC.

This clonotype has a count of ten or more. The chain has TRBV30 and TRBJ2-2; D remains unclear. V dropped 2 bases and J dropped 7 bases, with 5 bases sitting between them. The germline V gene encodes CDR1 GTSNPN and CDR2 SVGIG (reference sequence). The CDR3 contains 11 residues. This CDR3 reads CAWSPGGELFF. As DNA, the CDR3 is TGTGCCTGGAGTCCAGGCGGGGAGCTGTTTTTT.

This clonotype was found a few times. V usage is TRBV4-3 and J usage is TRBJ2-1; 11 bases fit TRBD2. The germline V gene has CDR1 LGHNA and CDR2 YSLEER. This CDR3 spans 18 amino acids. Unmatched junction bases numbered 9, after V lost 0 bases and J lost 5 bases. In nucleotides, the CDR3 is TGCGCCAGCAGCCAAGAGTTTAGCGGGGGGGCCTACGACAATGAGCAGTTCTTC. As protein: CASSQEFSGGAYDNEQFF.

This clonotype was counted once. This could be a read error, since a much larger clone is one nucleotide away. The chain employs TRBV11-1 and TRBJ2-7, with 7 positions matching TRBD2. V shed 5 bases, J shed 7 bases, and the junction held 14 bases outside the gene matches. The CDR3 spans 15 residues. The V gene's germline CDR1 is SGHAT and CDR2 FQDESV (reference sequence). DNA for the CDR3: TGTGCCAGCAGCCCCTACGTCGGACCAGCGGGGGAGCAGTACTTC. Amino acid sequence: CASSPYVGPAGEQYF.

With respect to this clonotype: A junction boundary mismatches the germline segment, possibly from a read error. V gene TRBV11-2 combines with J gene TRBJ2-3; 9 bases are shared with TRBD2. The germline CDR1 and CDR2 sequences are SGHAT and FQNNGV. This CDR3 is 16 amino acids long. The CDR3 sequence: CASSDIASGNLDAQYF. The CDR3 DNA reads TGTGCCAGCAGCGACATAGCTAGCGGGAATCTAGATGCGCAGTATTTT. The variable domain in full, with the rest retrieved from reference TRBV11-2 and TRBJ2-3, is EAGVAQSPRYKIIEKRQSVAFWCNPISGHATLYWYQQILGQGPKLLIQFQNNGVVDDSQLPKDRFSAERLKGVDSTLKIQPAKLEDSAVYLCASSDIASGNLDAQYFGPGTRLTVL.